This T cell receptor (beta chain) was sequenced during a study of T cell responses to AZD1222 COVID-19 vaccine. Clones were read by immunoSEQ multiplex PCR, and TCRdb kept only the in-frame ones, dropping some. The repertoire holds about 110,000 clones, roughly four fifths seen once, with 4% to 5% in the top ten. Trimming shortened V by 5 bases and J by 15 bases, and 20 bases separated the two germline ends. The CDR3 is 13 residues long. The germline V gene encodes CDR1 SGHTA and CDR2 FQGNSA. Overall study results and limits: Most donors were white British and more were female, and clonal diversity was possibly underestimated.

Points on this clone: What it binds is unknown.

This TCR was recovered from an adult in good health. This chain joins TRBV7-2 and TRBJ2-1, with D perhaps given as TRBD1 or TRBD2 (6 bases each). The source was peripheral blood, collected on day 0 of AZD1222 vaccination. CDR3 DNA: TGTGCCAGCAGCCCCCGCGCCGGGGGCCAGGGGTTCTTC. Its translation is CASSPRAGGQGFF. Supplemented by reference TRBV7-2 and TRBJ2-1, the full variable domain reads GAGVSQSPSNKVTEKGKDVELRCDPISGHTALYWYRQSLGQGLEFLIYFQGNSAPDKSGLPSDRFSAERTGGSVSTLTIQRTQQEDSAVYLCASSPRAGGQGFFGPGTRLTVL.